This T cell receptor (beta chain) was identified in a study of cytotoxic CD8 clonotypes in ibrutinib-treated CLL. As for the study in general: Response sampling came at median approximately a year of treatment, ranging roughly 6 to 40 months.

Germline V gene sequence: CDR1 SEHNR, CDR2 FQNEAQ (reference sequence). The CDR3 extends over 15 amino acids. Trimming removed 5 bases at V and 6 bases at J, with 20 bases between. The method was immunoSEQ multiplex PCR; TCRdb's version includes in-frame clones alone and lacks a portion of them. The repertoire has under 300,000 clones, about 72% of them found once; the top ten carry roughly 5.7%. Sequenced here: PBMCs, sampled at disease progression, from a patient treated with ibrutinib. V is TRBV7-9 and J is TRBJ2-7; weak D call: TRBD2 (5 bases). The TCR was taken from a human donor with chronic lymphocytic leukemia. CDR3 residues: CASSATPGSRSEQYF. CDR3 DNA sequence: TGTGCCAGCAGCGCTACTCCGGGAAGCAGGAGCGAGCAGTACTTC.